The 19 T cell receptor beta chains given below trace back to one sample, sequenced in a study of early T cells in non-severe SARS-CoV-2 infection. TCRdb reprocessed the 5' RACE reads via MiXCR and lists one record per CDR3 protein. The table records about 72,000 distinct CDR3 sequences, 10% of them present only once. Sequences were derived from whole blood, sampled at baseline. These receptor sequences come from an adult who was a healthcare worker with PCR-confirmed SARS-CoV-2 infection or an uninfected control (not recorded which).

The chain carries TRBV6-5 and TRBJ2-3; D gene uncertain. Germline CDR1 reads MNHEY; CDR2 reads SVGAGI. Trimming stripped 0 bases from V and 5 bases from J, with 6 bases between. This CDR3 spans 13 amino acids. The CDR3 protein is CASSYSALDTQYF. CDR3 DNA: TGTGCCAGCAGTTACTCGGCTCTAGATACGCAGTATTTT.

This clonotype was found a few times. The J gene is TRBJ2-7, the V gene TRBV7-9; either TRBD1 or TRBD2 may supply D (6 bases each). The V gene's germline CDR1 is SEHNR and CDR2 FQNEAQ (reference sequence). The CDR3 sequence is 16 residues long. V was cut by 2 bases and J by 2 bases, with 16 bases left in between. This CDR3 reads CASSLSPRRGAYEQYF. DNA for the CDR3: TGTGCCAGCAGCTTAAGCCCCCGGAGGGGGGCCTACGAGCAGTACTTC. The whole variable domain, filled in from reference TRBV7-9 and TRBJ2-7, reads DTGVSQNPRHKITKRGQNVTFRCDPISEHNRLYWYRQTLGQGPEFLTYFQNEAQLEKSRLLSDRFSAERPKGSFSTLEIQRTEQGDSAMYLCASSLSPRRGAYEQYFGPGTRLTVT.

The CDR3 here is CASSPSPDRLAGDGDTQYF. The CDR3 region has the DNA TGTGCCAGCAGCCCCTCGCCCGACCGACTAGCGGGGGATGGGGATACGCAGTATTTT. The V and J genes are TRBV4-2 and TRBJ2-3; TRBD2 aligns across 12 bases. Losses at the gene ends were 4 bases for V and 6 bases for J; bases not matched to a gene: 17. CDR1 and CDR2 from the germline V gene are LGHNA and YNFKEQ. The CDR3 is made up of 19 amino acids.

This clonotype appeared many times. The CDR3 nucleotides are TGTGCCAGCAGTTTACAGTCAGGCTGGGGCTACACCTTC. Amino acids: CASSLQSGWGYTF. This chain uses TRBV12-3 or TRBV12-4 with TRBJ1-2; no clear D. The CDR3 consists of 13 residues. Trimming took off 2 bases at V and 8 bases at J, with 12 bases between the two ends.

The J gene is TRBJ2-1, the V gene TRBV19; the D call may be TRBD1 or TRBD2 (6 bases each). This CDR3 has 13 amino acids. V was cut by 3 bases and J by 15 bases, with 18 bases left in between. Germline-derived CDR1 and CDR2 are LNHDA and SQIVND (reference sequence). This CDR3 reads CASSIGTEGGSFF. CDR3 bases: TGTGCCAGTAGTATTGGAACCGAGGGGGGATCGTTCTTC.

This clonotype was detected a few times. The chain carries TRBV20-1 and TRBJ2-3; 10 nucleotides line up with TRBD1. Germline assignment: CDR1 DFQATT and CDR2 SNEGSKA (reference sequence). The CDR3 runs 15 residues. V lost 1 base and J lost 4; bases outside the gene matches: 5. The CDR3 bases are TGCAGTGCTAGAGCGTTGGACAGGGGGGCAGATACGCAGTATTTT. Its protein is CSARALDRGADTQYF.

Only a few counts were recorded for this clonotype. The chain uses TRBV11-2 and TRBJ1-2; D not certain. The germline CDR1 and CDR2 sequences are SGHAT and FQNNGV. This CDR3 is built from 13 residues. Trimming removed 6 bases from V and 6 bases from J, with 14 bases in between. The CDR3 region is CASSPNGRDGYTF. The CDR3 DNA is TGTGCCAGCAGTCCAAATGGGAGAGATGGCTACACCTTC.

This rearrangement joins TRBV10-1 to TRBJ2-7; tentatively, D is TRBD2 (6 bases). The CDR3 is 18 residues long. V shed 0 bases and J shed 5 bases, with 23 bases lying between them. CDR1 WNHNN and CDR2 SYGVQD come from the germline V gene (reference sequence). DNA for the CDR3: TGCGCCAGCAGTGAGTCGAGGATTCCCACTAGGAGGGATGACGAGCAGTACTTC. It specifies CASSESRIPTRRDDEQYF.

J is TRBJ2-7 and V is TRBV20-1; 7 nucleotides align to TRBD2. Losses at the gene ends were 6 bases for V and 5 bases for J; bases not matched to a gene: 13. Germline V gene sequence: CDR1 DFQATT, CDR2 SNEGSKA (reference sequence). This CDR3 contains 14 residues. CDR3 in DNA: TGCAGTGCGCCGGTCATGGGAGGGCTCGACGAGCAGTACTTC. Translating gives CSAPVMGGLDEQYF.

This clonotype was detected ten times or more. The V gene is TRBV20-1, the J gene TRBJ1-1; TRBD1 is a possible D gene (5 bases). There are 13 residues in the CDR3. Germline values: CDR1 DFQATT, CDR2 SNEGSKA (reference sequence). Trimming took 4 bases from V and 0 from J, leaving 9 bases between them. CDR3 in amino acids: CSAKEGLNTEAFF. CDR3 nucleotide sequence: TGCAGTGCTAAGGAGGGGTTGAACACTGAAGCTTTCTTT.

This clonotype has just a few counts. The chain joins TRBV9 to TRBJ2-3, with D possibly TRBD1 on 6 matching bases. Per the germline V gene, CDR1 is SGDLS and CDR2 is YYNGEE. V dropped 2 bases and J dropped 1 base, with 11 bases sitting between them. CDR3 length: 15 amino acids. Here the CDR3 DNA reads TGTGCCAGCAGCGTCTCACGACAGGGCACAGATACGCAGTATTTT. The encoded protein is CASSVSRQGTDTQYF.

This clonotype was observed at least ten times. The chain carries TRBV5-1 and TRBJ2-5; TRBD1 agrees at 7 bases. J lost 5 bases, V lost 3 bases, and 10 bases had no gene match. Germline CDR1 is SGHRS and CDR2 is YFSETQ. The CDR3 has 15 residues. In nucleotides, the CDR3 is TGCGCCAGCAGCTACCGGGACAGTCAGTTGGAGACCCAGTACTTC. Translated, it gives CASSYRDSQLETQYF.

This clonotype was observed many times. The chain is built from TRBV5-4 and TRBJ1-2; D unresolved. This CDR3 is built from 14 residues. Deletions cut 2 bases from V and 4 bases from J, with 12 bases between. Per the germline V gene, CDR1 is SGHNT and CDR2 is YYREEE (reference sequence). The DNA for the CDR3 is TGTGCCAGCAGCTTATCGGGGATAACCTATGGCTACACCTTC. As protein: CASSLSGITYGYTF.

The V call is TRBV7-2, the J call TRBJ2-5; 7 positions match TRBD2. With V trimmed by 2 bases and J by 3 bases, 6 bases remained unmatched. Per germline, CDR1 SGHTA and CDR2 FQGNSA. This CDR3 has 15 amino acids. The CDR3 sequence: CASSLMILAEETQYF. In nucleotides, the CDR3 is TGTGCCAGCAGCTTAATGATTCTAGCGGAAGAGACCCAGTACTTC.

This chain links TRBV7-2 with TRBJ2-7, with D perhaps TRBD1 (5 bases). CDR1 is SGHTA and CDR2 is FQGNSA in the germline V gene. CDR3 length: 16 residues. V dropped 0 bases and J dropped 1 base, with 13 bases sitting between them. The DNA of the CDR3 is TGTGCCAGCAGCTTAGCGCGGTTGGGGCCGTCCTACGAGCAGTACTTC. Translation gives CASSLARLGPSYEQYF.

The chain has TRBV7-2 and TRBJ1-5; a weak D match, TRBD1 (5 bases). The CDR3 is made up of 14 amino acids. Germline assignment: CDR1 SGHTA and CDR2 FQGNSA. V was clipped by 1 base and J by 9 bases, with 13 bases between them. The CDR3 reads CASSLEGGGTPQHF. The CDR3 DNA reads TGTGCCAGCAGCTTAGAAGGTGGAGGGACGCCCCAGCATTTT.

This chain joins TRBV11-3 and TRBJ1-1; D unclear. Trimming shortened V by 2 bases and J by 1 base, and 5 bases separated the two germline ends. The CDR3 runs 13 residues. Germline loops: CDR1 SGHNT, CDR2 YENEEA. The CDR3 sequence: CASSLYRNTEAFF. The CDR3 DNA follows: TGTGCCAGCAGCTTATACCGGAACACTGAAGCTTTCTTT.

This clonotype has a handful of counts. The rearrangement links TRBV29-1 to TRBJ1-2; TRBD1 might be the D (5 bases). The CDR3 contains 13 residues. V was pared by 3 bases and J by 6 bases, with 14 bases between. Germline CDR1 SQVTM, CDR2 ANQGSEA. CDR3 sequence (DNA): TGCAGCGTTGACGGCAGGGTCCATGATGGCTACACCTTC. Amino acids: CSVDGRVHDGYTF.

CDR3 region: CASRQDTDTQYF. CDR3 nucleotides: TGTGCCAGCCGGCAAGACACAGATACGCAGTATTTT. V usage is TRBV2 and J usage is TRBJ2-3, with no clear D. Germline V CDR1 and CDR2: SNHLY, FYNNEI. The V gene lost 8 bases and the J gene lost 2 bases, with 8 bases spanning the gap. This CDR3 comprises 12 residues.